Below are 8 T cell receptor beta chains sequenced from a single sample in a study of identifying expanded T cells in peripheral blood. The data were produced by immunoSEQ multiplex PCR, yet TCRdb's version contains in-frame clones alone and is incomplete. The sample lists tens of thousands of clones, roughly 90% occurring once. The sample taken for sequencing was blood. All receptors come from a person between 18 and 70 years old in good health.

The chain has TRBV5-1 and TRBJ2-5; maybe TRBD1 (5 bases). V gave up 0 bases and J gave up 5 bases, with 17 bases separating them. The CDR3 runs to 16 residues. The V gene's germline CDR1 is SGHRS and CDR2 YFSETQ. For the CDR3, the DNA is TGCGCCAGCAGCTTGGGGGGCAGTACCACCGGGGAGACCCAGTACTTC. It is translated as CASSLGGSTTGETQYF.

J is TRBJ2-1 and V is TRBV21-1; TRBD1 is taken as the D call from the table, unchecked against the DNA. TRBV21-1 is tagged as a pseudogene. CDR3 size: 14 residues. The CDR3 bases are TGTGCCAGCAGCAAGACAGGGAACTACAATGAGCAGTTCTTC. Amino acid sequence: CASSKTGNYNEQFF.

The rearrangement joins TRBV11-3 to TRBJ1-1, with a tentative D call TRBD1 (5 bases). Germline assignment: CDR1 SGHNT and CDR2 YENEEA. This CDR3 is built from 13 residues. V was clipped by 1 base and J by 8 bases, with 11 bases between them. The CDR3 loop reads CASSLGQGLEAFF. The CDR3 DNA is TGTGCCAGCAGCTTAGGTCAGGGTCTGGAAGCTTTCTTT.

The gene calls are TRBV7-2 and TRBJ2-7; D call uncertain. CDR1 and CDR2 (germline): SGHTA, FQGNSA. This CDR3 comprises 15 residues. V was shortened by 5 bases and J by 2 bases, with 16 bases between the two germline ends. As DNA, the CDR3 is TGTGCCAGCAGCCTGTGGGCAGTTCCTGCCTACGAGCAGTACTTC. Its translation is CASSLWAVPAYEQYF.

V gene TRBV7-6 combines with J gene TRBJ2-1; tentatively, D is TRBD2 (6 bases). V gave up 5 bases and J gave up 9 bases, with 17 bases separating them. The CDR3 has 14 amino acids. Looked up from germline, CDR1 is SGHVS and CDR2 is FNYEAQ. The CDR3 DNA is TGTGCCAGCAGCACGGGAGCCGAATTGGGTGAGCAGTTCTTC. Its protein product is CASSTGAELGEQFF.

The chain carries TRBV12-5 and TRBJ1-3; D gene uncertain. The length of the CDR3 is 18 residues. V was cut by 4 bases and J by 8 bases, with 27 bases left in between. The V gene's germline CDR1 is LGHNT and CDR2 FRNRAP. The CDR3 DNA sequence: TGTGCTAGTGGTTCCGGCGGATGGGGTAATCAACCCCGTTACACCATATATTTT. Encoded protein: CASGSGGWGNQPRYTIYF.

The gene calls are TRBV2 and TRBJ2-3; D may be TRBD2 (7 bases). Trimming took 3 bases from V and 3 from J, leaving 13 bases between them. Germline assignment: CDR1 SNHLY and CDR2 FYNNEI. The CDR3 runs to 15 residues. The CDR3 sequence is CASSDYGGRTDTQYF. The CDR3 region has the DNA TGTGCCAGCAGTGACTACGGGGGGCGGACAGATACGCAGTATTTT.

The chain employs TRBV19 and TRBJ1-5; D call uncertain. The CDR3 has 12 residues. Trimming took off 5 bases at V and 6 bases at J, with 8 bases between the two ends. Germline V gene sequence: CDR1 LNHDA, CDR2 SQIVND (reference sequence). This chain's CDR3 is CASSYLAQPQHF. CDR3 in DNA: TGTGCCAGTAGTTACCTTGCTCAGCCCCAGCATTTT.